This TCR beta chain stems from a study of blood T cell repertoires in COVID-19. Study-wide context: Donors in the United States, Italy and Spain gave samples during acute or convalescent COVID-19. In each case, the material was cDNA or gDNA derived from T cells, B-cell-depleted T cells, or PBMCs.

Trimming cost V 6 bases and J 2 bases; bases outside gene matches: 3. CDR3 length: 13 amino acids. Germline V CDR1 and CDR2: MNHEY, SVGAGI. Authors' processing steps: Reference gene primer amplification gave nucleated cell count estimates. The data were produced by immunoSEQ multiplex PCR, yet TCRdb's version contains in-frame clones alone and is incomplete. V, J and clone size are those of that table, while D and trimming were read from the DNA. The sample has some 220,000 clones, about four fifths seen once. The chain combines TRBV6-5 with TRBJ2-7; TRBD1 matches 8 bases. Sequencing was performed on peripheral blood. This receptor was taken from a man aged 45 to 65 with acute or convalescent COVID-19. CDR3 sequence: CASRTGVTYEQYF. The CDR3 nucleotides read TGTGCCAGCAGGACAGGGGTGACCTACGAGCAGTACTTC.